Detailed here is one T cell receptor (beta chain). The antigen is undetermined. The data were taken from a study of T cell responses to AZD1222 COVID-19 vaccine. Clones were read by immunoSEQ multiplex PCR, and TCRdb kept only the in-frame ones, dropping some. The top ten clones hold 4.2% of a sample with about 100,000 clones, 70% to 90% of them seen once. CDR1 and CDR2 from the germline V gene are MGHDK and SYGVNS. The CDR3 has 14 residues. Trimming stripped 3 bases from V and 0 bases from J, with 9 bases between. General study results and limits: Unmutated variant regions are reportedly the target of nearly half of TCRs that are spike-specific.

The chain recombines TRBV25-1 with TRBJ2-7; D is unclear. This clonotype originated in an adult in good health. Sequences were derived from peripheral blood, sampled on day 0 of MenACWY control vaccination. The CDR3 reads CASSEPGTSYEQYF. CDR3 nucleotides: TGTGCCAGCAGTGAGCCGGGCACCTCCTACGAGCAGTACTTC.